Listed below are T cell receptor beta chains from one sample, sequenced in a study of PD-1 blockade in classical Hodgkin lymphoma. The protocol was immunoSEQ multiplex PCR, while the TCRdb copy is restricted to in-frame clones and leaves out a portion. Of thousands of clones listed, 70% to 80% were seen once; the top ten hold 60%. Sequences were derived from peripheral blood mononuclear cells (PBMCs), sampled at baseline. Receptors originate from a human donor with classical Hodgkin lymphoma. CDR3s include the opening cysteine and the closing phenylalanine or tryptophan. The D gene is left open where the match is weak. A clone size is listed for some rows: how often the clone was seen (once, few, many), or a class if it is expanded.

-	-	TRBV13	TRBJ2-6	CASRVTGANVLTF	TGTGCCAGCCGGGTGACTGGGGCCAACGTCCTGACTTTC
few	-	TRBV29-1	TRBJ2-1	CSVTHRTSSYNEQFF	TGCAGCGTGACCCACAGGACGAGCTCCTACAATGAGCAGTTCTTC
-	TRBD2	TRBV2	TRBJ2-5	CASSRDGRGETQYF	TGTGCCAGCAGTCGGGACGGGAGGGGGGAGACCCAGTACTTC
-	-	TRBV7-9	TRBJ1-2	CASSLMGRSNYGYTF	TGTGCCAGCAGCTTAATGGGCAGATCCAACTATGGCTACACCTTC
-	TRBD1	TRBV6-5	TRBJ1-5	CASSPGTGYQPQHF	TGTGCCAGCAGCCCCGGGACAGGGTATCAGCCCCAGCATTTT
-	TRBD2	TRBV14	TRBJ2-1	CASSPNARLAGGRDEQFF	TGTGCCAGCAGTCCAAACGCCCGACTAGCGGGAGGAAGGGATGAGCAGTTCTTC
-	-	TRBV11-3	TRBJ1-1	CASSLDRPMRMNTEAFF	TGTGCCAGCAGCTTAGATCGGCCTATGAGAATGAACACTGAAGCTTTCTTT
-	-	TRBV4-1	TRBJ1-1	CASSQVQGMNTEAFF	TGCGCCAGCAGCCAAGTGCAGGGGATGAACACTGAAGCTTTCTTT
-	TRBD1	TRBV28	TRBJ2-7	CAGSGTGKTREQYF	TGTGCCGGATCCGGGACAGGGAAAACCCGCGAGCAGTACTTC
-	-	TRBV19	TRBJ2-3	CASSIAGSTDTQYF	TGTGCCAGTAGTATAGCCGGGAGCACAGATACGCAGTATTTT
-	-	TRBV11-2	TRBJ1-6	CASSLPGDSPLHF	TGTGCCAGCAGCTTACCAGGGGATTCACCCCTCCACTTT
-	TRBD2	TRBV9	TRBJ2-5	CASSVGSNREGQETQYF	TGTGCCAGCAGCGTAGGTTCTAACCGGGAGGGGCAAGAGACCCAGTACTTC
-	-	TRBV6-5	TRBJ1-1	CASKVGTSNTEAFF	TGTGCCAGCAAGGTTGGCACCTCGAACACTGAAGCTTTCTTT
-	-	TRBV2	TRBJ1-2	CASTDNYGYTF	TGTGCCAGCACGGACAACTATGGCTACACCTTC
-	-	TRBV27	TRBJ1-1	CASSWGYDTEAFF	TGTGCCAGCAGTTGGGGCTACGACACTGAAGCTTTCTTT
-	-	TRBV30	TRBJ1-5	CPGAPCNQPQHF	TGTCCAGGGGCGCCTTGCAATCAGCCCCAGCATTTT